This T cell receptor beta chain appears in the sequencing data of a study of Graves' ophthalmopathy and Graves' hyperthyroidism. The V gene's germline CDR1 is LNHDA and CDR2 SQIVND (reference sequence). The ends lost 6 bases at V and 8 bases at J; junction bases unmatched: 7. CDR3 length equals 14 residues. Amplification from RNA transcripts yielded the TCR beta CDR3 regions. The library came from an HTBI-primed first-round RT-PCR and a second-round multiplex PCR. TCRdb analysed the multiplex PCR reads with MiXCR anew, one entry per CDR3 protein. This sample has hundreds of thousands of distinct CDR3 sequences, with about two fifths found just once. The starting material, 8 to 10 ml of fresh peripheral blood, provided the PBMCs.

Sequences were obtained from peripheral blood. The chain uses TRBV19 and TRBJ1-4, with TRBD1 identical over 9 bases. This clonotype originated in an adult man with Graves' ophthalmopathy. Written as DNA, the CDR3 is TGTGCCAGTAGAGAGGGACAGGGCGGAGAAAAACTGTTTTTT. Translation: CASREGQGGEKLFF.